These T cell receptor beta chains were read from a single sample in a study of early T cells in non-severe SARS-CoV-2 infection. MiXCR, run by TCRdb on the 5' RACE reads, gives a single entry per CDR3 protein. The profile covers some 46,000 distinct CDR3 sequences, with around 6.3% appearing a single time and less than 25% taken by the ten largest. This specimen consisted of whole blood, obtained at baseline. These receptor sequences come from an adult who was a healthcare worker with PCR-confirmed SARS-CoV-2 infection or an uninfected control (not recorded which). Each CDR3 is given with its conserved first and last residue. D genes are given only for firm matches. Size is stated for part of the rows, as once, few or many counts, or as a class when the clone is expanded.

>TRBJ1-3|16|TRBV7-8|medium-sized|NA
TGTGCCAGCAGCCCCCGGACCCTTGACTCTGGAAACACCATATATTTT
CASSPRTLDSGNTIYF
>TRBJ2-5|13|TRBV7-2|NA|TRBD1
TGTGCCAGCAGTTCGGACAGGGGAGAGACCCAGTACTTC
CASSSDRGETQYF
>TRBJ2-7|15|TRBV11-2|few|NA
TGTGCCAGCAGCTTAACCGCGGGACTCCTCTACGAGCAGTACTTC
CASSLTAGLLYEQYF
>TRBJ2-3|14|TRBV12-3/TRBV12-4|many|NA
TGTGCCAGCAGTTTAGCGGGAGGTGCAGATACGCAGTATTTT
CASSLAGGADTQYF
>TRBJ2-2|13|TRBV11-2|NA|NA
TGTGCCAGCAGCTTGGGGCTGGGCGGGGAGCTGTTTTTT
CASSLGLGGELFF
>TRBJ1-5|12|TRBV20-1|many|NA
TGCAGTGCTAGGCAGGCTAATCAGCCCCAGCATTTT
CSARQANQPQHF
>TRBJ2-7|13|TRBV7-3|few|TRBD1
TGTGCCAGCAGCCCGACAGGGGGAAGGGAGCAGTACTTC
CASSPTGGREQYF
>TRBJ2-1|12|TRBV6-2/TRBV6-3|few|NA
TGTGCCATTGGTAGCGGACTGGGTGAGCAGTTCTTC
CAIGSGLGEQFF
>TRBJ1-1|12|TRBV2|many|NA
TGTGCCAGCAGTGAAGGGAGGGGCATAGCTTTCTTT
CASSEGRGIAFF
>TRBJ1-5|16|TRBV6-5|few|NA
TGTGCCAGCAGCCCCCGCGGGGGTTATAGCAATCAGCCCCAGCATTTT
CASSPRGGYSNQPQHF
>TRBJ2-5|17|TRBV7-9|few|TRBD2
TGTGCCAGCAGCTTAGGTCTAGCGGGGGGCATCCAAGAGACCCAGTACTTC
CASSLGLAGGIQETQYF
>TRBJ2-4|16|TRBV11-2|few|TRBD1
TGTGCCAGCAGCGGAGGCCAGGGGGCCTCCAAAAACATTCAGTACTTC
CASSGGQGASKNIQYF
>TRBJ2-1|15|TRBV6-1|few|TRBD1
TGTGCCAGCAAGAGAGACCAGGGGGACTACAATGAGCAGTTCTTC
CASKRDQGDYNEQFF
>TRBJ2-3|17|TRBV4-3|few|NA
TGCGCCAGCAGCCAAGAAAGTGTGCGGTTTAGCACAGATACGCAGTATTTT
CASSQESVRFSTDTQYF
>TRBJ1-2|13|TRBV7-2|NA|TRBD1
TGTGCCAGCAGCTTGGGACAGCACTATGGCTACACCTTC
CASSLGQHYGYTF
>TRBJ2-3|16|TRBV11-1|many|NA
TGTGCCAGCAGCCCCGCGGCTAGCGTTGTAACAGATACGCAGTATTTT
CASSPAASVVTDTQYF
>TRBJ2-4|12|TRBV24-1|NA|NA
TGTGCCACCAGTTTGGACAGTCGCATTCAGTACTTC
CATSLDSRIQYF
>TRBJ1-5|16|TRBV6-2/TRBV6-3|many|NA
TGTGCCAGCAGTTACTCCCCGGGAGGGGAGGATCAGCCCCAGCATTTT
CASSYSPGGEDQPQHF
>TRBJ2-1|14|TRBV5-6|many|NA
TGTGCCAGCAGCTTGGGGGGCTCCTACAATGAGCAGTTCTTC
CASSLGGSYNEQFF
>TRBJ2-3|15|TRBV24-1|many|TRBD2
TGTGCCACCAAAGGAGCGGGAGAAAACACAGATACGCAGTATTTT
CATKGAGENTDTQYF
>TRBJ1-4|14|TRBV6-5|few|TRBD1
TGCGCCAGCAGCCCTGGACAGGGGACGAAAAAACTGTTTTTT
CASSPGQGTKKLFF
>TRBJ2-7|14|TRBV7-3|NA|TRBD2
TGTGCCAGCAGCCCTAGCGGGAGGGCCTACGAGCAGTACTTC
CASSPSGRAYEQYF
>TRBJ1-2|12|TRBV5-6|few|NA
TGTGCCAGCAGCTGGGGTGTGGCTGGCTACACCTTC
CASSWGVAGYTF
>TRBJ2-3|14|TRBV7-2|few|NA
TGTGCCAGCAGCTTAATGCAGGGCTTCGATACGCAGTATTTT
CASSLMQGFDTQYF
>TRBJ2-2|13|TRBV7-9|few|NA
TGTGCCAGCATCCTACAGGGAGCCGGGGAGCTGTTTTTT
CASILQGAGELFF
>TRBJ2-3|16|TRBV12-3/TRBV12-4|NA|TRBD2
TGTGCCAGCCCCCTCGTGGGTAGCGGGGTCGCAGATACGCAGTATTTT
CASPLVGSGVADTQYF
>TRBJ2-1|14|TRBV20-1|NA|TRBD1
TGCAGTGCTAGTTTCACAGGGGGCTGGAATGAGCAGTTCTTC
CSASFTGGWNEQFF
>TRBJ1-2|13|TRBV20-1|NA|NA
TGCAGTGCCCCCTCGATAGGAGTGACTGGCTACACCTTC
CSAPSIGVTGYTF
>TRBJ2-1|16|TRBV5-1|NA|NA
TGCGCCAGCAGCTTGGTCCGGGTACGTTCGAACAATGAGCAGTTCTTC
CASSLVRVRSNNEQFF
>TRBJ2-3|17|TRBV7-6|NA|NA
TGTGCCAGCAGCCCCTACGCGCGAGGGGGGGCCGGAGATACGCAGTATTTT
CASSPYARGGAGDTQYF
>TRBJ2-1|16|TRBV4-1|many|TRBD2
TGCGCCAGCAGCCATATGACTAGCGGGATCTACAATGAGCAGTTCTTC
CASSHMTSGIYNEQFF
>TRBJ1-2|13|TRBV4-2|few|TRBD1
TGTGCCAGCAGGGCGACAGGGGAGAATGGCTACACCTTC
CASRATGENGYTF
>TRBJ1-1|14|TRBV12-3/TRBV12-4|many|NA
TGTGCCAGCAGTTTAGGAGGGGGGCACACTGAAGCTTTCTTT
CASSLGGGHTEAFF
>TRBJ1-1|15|TRBV2|many|TRBD1
TGTGCCAGCAGCAGGACAGGTCCCCTGAACACTGAAGCTTTCTTT
CASSRTGPLNTEAFF
>TRBJ2-2|13|TRBV4-3|NA|NA
TGCGCCAGCAGCCAAGGTTCGAACGGGGAGCTGTTTTTT
CASSQGSNGELFF
>TRBJ2-5|15|TRBV7-9|many|NA
TGTGCCAGCAGCCCCGACCCAGCCTCCCAAGAGACCCAGTACTTC
CASSPDPASQETQYF
>TRBJ1-6|15|TRBV28|many|TRBD1
TGTGCCAGCAGTCCGCCGCAGGGGGCTAATTCACCCCTCCACTTT
CASSPPQGANSPLHF
>TRBJ1-3|13|TRBV12-3/TRBV12-4|NA|NA
TGTGCCAGCAGTAGGGGGAGGGGAAACACCATATATTTT
CASSRGRGNTIYF